Included here is one T cell receptor (beta chain) sequence, with context. Its antigen is not identified. Its ends do not fully match the called genes, so a read error is possible. The sample belongs to a study of T cell repertoires in cytomegalovirus infection. The germline V gene has CDR1 SGHTA and CDR2 FQGNSA. This CDR3 comprises 14 residues. MiXCR, run by TCRdb on the reads, gives a single entry per CDR3 protein. The profile shows around 740,000 distinct CDR3 sequences, 35% of them singletons. Findings of the study overall: Ex vivo responses were dominated by HLA-C-restricted CMV-specific TCR beta clonotypes.

Sequenced input: PBMCs. This chain uses TRBV7-2 with TRBJ2-7, with TRBD1 identical over 9 bases. This receptor was obtained from a human donor in good health (CMV status not recorded). Some clones in this sample may be carry-over from other donors' samples. The CDR3 sequence: CASSSGQGDYKQYF. The DNA for the CDR3 is TGTGCCAGCAGCTCGGGACAGGGCGACTACAAGCAGTACTTC.